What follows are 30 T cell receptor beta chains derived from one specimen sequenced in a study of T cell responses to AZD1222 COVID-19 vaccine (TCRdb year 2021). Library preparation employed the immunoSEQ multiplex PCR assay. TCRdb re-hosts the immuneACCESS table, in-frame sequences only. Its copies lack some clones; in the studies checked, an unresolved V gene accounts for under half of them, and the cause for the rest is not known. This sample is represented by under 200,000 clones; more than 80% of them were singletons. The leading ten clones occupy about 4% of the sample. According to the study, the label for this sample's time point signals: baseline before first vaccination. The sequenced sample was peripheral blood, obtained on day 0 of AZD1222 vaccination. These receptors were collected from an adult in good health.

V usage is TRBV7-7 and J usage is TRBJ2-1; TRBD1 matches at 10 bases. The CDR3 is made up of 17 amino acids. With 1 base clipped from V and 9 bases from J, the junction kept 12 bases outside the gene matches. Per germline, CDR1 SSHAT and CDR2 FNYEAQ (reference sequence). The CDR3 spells CASSLGWGGQGGSEQFF. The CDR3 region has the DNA TGTGCCAGCAGCTTAGGATGGGGAGGACAGGGGGGCTCTGAGCAGTTCTTC. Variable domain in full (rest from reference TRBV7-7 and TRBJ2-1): GAGVSQSPRYKVTKRGQDVTLRCDPISSHATLYWYQQALGQGPEFLTYFNYEAQPDKSGLPSDRFSAERPEGSISTLTIQRTEQRDSAMYRCASSLGWGGQGGSEQFFGPGTRLTVL.

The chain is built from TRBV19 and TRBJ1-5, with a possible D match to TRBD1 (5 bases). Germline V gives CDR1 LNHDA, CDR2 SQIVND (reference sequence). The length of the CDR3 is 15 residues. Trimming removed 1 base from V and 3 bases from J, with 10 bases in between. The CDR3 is CASSIGRGPNQPQHF. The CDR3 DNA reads TGTGCCAGTAGTATAGGAAGGGGTCCCAATCAGCCCCAGCATTTT.

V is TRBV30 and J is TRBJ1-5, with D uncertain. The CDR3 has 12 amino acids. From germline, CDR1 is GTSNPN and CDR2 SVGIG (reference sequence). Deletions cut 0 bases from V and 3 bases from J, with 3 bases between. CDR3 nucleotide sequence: TGTGCCTGGAGTGTATCCAATCAGCCCCAGCATTTT. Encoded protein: CAWSVSNQPQHF.

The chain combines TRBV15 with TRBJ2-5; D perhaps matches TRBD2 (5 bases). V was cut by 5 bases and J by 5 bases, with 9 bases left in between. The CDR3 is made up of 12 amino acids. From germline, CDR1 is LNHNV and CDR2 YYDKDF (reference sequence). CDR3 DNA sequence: TGTGCCACCAGCGGACTCCGGGAGACCCAGTACTTC. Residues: CATSGLRETQYF. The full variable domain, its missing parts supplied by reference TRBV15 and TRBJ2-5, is DAMVIQNPRYQVTQFGKPVTLSCSQTLNHNVMYWYQQKSSQAPKLLFHYYDKDFNNEADTPDNFQSRRPNTSFCFLDIRSPGLGDTAMYLCATSGLRETQYFGPGTRLLVL.

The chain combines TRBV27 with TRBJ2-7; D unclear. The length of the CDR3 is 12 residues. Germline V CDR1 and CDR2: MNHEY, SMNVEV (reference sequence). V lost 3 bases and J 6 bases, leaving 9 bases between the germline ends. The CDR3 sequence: CASSFGVGEQYF. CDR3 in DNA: TGTGCCAGCAGTTTCGGAGTAGGCGAGCAGTACTTC.

This CDR3 is CASSLSFGAGVEQFF. Written as DNA, the CDR3 is TGTGCCAGCAGCTTAAGTTTCGGTGCGGGGGTTGAGCAGTTCTTC. V is TRBV7-9 and J is TRBJ2-1, with 7 nucleotides matching TRBD2. This CDR3 spans 15 amino acids. Trimming at V came to 2 bases and at J to 9 bases, leaving 10 bases not matched to a gene. Germline V gene data show CDR1 as SEHNR and CDR2 as FQNEAQ (reference sequence).

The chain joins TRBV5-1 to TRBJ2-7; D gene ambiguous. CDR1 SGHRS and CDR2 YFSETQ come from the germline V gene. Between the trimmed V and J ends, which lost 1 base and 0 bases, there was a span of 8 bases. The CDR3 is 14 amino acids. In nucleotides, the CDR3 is TGCGCCAGCAGCTTGAGCAGGTCCTCCTACGAGCAGTACTTC. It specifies CASSLSRSSYEQYF. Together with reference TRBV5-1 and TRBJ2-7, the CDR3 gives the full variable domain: KAGVTQTPRYLIKTRGQQVTLSCSPISGHRSVSWYQQTPGQGLQFLFEYFSETQRNKGNFPGRFSGRQFSNSRSEMNVSTLELGDSALYLCASSLSRSSYEQYFGPGTRLTVT.

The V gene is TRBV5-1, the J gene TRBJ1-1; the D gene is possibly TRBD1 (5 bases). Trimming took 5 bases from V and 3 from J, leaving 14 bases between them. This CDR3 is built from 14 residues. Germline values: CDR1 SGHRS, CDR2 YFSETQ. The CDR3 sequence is CASRRDPLDTEAFF. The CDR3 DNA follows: TGCGCCAGCAGGCGGGACCCCCTAGACACTGAAGCTTTCTTT.

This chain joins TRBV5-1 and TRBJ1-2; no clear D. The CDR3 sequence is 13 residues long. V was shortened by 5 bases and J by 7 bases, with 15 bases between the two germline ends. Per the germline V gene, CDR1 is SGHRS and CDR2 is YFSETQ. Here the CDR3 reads CASSSPGQAGYTF. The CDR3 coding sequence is TGCGCCAGCAGTTCCCCTGGCCAGGCTGGCTACACCTTC.

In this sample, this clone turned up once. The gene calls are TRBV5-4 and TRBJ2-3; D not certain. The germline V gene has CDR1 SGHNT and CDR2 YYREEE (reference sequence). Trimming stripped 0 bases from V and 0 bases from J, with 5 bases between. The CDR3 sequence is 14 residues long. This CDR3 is CASSLAYSTDTQYF. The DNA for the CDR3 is TGTGCCAGCAGCTTGGCCTATAGCACAGATACGCAGTATTTT.

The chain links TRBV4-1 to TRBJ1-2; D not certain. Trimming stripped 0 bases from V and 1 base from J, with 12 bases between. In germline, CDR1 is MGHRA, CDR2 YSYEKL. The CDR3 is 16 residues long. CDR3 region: CASSQDFGTSNYGYTF. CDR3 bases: TGCGCCAGCAGCCAAGATTTTGGCACGAGTAACTATGGCTACACCTTC.

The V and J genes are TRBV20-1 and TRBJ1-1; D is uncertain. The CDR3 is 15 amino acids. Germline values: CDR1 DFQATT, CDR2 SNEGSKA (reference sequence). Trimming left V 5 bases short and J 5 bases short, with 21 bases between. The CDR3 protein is CSACDLGPRRTEAFF. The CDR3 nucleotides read TGCAGTGCTTGTGACCTAGGGCCCCGACGGACTGAAGCTTTCTTT.

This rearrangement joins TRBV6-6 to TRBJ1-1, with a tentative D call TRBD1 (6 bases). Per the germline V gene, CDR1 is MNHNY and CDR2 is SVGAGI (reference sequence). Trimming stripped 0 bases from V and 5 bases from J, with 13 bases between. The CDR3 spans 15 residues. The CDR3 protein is CASSYSIQGRTEAFF. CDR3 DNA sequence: TGTGCCAGCAGTTACTCGATTCAGGGGAGGACTGAAGCTTTCTTT.

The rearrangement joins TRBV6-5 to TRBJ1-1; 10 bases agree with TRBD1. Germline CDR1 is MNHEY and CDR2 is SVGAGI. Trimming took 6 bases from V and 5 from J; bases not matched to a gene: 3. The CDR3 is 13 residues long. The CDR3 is CASRDRGRTEAFF. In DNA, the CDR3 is TGTGCCAGCAGAGACAGGGGGCGGACTGAAGCTTTCTTT.

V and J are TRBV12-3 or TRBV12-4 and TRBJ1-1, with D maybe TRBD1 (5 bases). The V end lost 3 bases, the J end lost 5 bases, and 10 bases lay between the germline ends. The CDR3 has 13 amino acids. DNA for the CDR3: TGTGCCAGCAGTTTTACGGGGGGAACTGAAGCTTTCTTT. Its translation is CASSFTGGTEAFF.

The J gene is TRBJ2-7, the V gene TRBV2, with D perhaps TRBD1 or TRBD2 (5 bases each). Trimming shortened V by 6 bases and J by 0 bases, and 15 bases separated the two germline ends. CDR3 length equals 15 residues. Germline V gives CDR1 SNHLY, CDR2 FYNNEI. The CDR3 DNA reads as TGTGCCAGCAGCGGACTGACAGTCCTCTCCTACGAGCAGTACTTC. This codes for CASSGLTVLSYEQYF. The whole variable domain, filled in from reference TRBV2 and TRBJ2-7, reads EPEVTQTPSHQVTQMGQEVILRCVPISNHLYFYWYRQILGQKVEFLVSFYNNEISEKSEIFDDQFSVERPDGSNFTLKIRSTKLEDSAMYFCASSGLTVLSYEQYFGPGTRLTVT.

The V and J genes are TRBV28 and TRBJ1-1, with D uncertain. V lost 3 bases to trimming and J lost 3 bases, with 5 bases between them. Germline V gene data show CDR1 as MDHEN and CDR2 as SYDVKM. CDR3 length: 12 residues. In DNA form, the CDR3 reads TGTGCCAGCAGTTTGGGGTACACTGAAGCTTTCTTT. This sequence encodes CASSLGYTEAFF. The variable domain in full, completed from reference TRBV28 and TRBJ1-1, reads DVKVTQSSRYLVKRTGEKVFLECVQDMDHENMFWYRQDPGLGLRLIYFSYDVKMKEKGDIPEGYSVSREKKERFSLILESASTNQTSMYLCASSLGYTEAFFGQGTRLTVV.

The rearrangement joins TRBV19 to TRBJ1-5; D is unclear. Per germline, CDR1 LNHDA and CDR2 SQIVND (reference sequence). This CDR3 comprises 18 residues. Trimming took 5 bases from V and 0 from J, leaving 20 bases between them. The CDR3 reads CASSLVPGGYGSNQPQHF. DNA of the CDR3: TGTGCCAGTAGTTTGGTGCCAGGAGGTTATGGTAGCAATCAGCCCCAGCATTTT.

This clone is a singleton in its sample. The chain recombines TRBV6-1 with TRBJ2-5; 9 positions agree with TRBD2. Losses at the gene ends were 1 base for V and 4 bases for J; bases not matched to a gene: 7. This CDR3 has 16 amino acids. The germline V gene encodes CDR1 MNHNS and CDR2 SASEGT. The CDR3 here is CASSEVPAGGAETQYF. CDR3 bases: TGTGCCAGCAGTGAAGTCCCAGCGGGAGGAGCAGAGACCCAGTACTTC.

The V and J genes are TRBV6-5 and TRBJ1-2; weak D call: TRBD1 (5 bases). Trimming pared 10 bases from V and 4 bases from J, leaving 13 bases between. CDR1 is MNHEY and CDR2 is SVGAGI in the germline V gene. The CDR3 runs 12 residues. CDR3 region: CAILGTFYGYTF. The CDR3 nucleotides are TGTGCCATCCTTGGGACCTTCTATGGCTACACCTTC.

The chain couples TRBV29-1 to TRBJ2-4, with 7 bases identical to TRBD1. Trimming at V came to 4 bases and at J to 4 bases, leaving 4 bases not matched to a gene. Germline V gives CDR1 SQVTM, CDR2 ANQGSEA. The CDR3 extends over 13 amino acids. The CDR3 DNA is TGCAGCGTTGCCGGGACAGAGAAAAACATTCAGTACTTC. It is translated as CSVAGTEKNIQYF.

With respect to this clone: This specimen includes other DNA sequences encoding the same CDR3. CDR3 DNA sequence: TGTGCCAGCAGCTTAGCCGGGATCGAGCAGTACTTC. Amino acid sequence: CASSLAGIEQYF. V is TRBV11-2 and J is TRBJ2-7; TRBD2 is a possible D gene (5 bases). Germline V gene lookup returns CDR1 SGHAT and CDR2 FQNNGV. The CDR3 runs to 12 residues. V lost 1 base and J 6 bases, leaving 7 bases between the germline ends.

The CDR3 spells CASSFSLAGGNEQFF. The CDR3 DNA reads as TGCGCCAGCAGCTTCAGTCTAGCGGGAGGTAATGAGCAGTTCTTC. The chain carries TRBV5-1 and TRBJ2-1, with 11 positions matching TRBD2. V gave up 2 bases and J gave up 7 bases; unmatched junction bases: 5. CDR3 length equals 15 residues. Germline assignment: CDR1 SGHRS and CDR2 YFSETQ.

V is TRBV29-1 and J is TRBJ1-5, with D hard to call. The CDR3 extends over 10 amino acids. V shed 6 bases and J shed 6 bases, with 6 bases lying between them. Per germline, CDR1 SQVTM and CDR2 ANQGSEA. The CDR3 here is CSVGGQPQHF. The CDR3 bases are TGCAGCGTAGGAGGTCAGCCCCAGCATTTT.

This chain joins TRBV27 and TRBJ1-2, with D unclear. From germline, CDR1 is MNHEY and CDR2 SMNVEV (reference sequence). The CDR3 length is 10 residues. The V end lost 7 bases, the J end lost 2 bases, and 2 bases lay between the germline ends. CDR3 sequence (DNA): TGTGCCAGCACCAACTATGGCTACACCTTC. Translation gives CASTNYGYTF.

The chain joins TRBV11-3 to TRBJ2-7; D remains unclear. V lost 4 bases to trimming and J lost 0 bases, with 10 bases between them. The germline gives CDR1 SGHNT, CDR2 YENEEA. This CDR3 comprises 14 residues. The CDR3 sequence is CASSSRESSYEQYF. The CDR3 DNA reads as TGTGCCAGCAGCTCTAGAGAGAGCTCCTACGAGCAGTACTTC.

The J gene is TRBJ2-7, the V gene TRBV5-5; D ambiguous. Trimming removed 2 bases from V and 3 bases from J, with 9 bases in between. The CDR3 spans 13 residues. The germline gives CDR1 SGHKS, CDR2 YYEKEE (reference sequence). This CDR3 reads CASSFSDGYEQYF. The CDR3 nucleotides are TGTGCCAGCAGCTTTTCCGATGGCTACGAGCAGTACTTC.

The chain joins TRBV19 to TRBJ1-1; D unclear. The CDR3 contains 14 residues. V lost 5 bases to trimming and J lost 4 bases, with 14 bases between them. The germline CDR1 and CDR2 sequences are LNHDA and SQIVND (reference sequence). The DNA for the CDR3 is TGTGCCAGTAGTTCTATGGTTGGACCCACTGAAGCTTTCTTT. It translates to CASSSMVGPTEAFF.

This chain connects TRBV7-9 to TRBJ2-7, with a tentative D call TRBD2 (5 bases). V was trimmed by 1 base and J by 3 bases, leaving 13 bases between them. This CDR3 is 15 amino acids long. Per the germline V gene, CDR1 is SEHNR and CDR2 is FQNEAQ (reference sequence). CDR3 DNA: TGTGCCAGCAGCTTAGGAGTGAGCGGAGTCTACGAGCAGTACTTC. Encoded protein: CASSLGVSGVYEQYF.

The CDR3 DNA sequence: TGTGCCAGCTCACCGTCGGGCCTCAACACTGAAGCTTTCTTT. Protein sequence: CASSPSGLNTEAFF. The V gene is TRBV18, the J gene TRBJ1-1; D unclear. The V gene's germline CDR1 is KGHSH and CDR2 LQKENI. This CDR3 spans 14 amino acids. V lost 3 bases to trimming and J lost 2 bases, with 10 bases between them. Filled out from reference TRBV18 and TRBJ1-1, the complete variable domain reads NAGVMQNPRHLVRRRGQEARLRCSPMKGHSHVYWYRQLPEEGLKFMVYLQKENIIDESGMPKERFSAEFPKEGPSILRIQQVVRGDSAAYFCASSPSGLNTEAFFGQGTRLTVV.